One TCR beta chain is described in this entry. Its antigen is still unknown. It has no much larger one-base neighbor in the sample; base qualities were not kept. Whole blood was collected in K2EDTA tubes by collaborating institutions according to the institutions' own protocols. Collaborator samples were shipped for TCRbeta analysis as frozen whole blood, isolated PBMCs, or DNA extracted from either sample type. Measured from the cysteine to the phenylalanine, the CDR3 is 13 residues long. The entry retains the CDR3 DNA only, 39 bases that are in frame from base 1. The trim is 0 bases for V and 5 bases for J, with a gap of 7 bases between the germline ends. Based on the germline V gene (reference sequence), the CDR1 and CDR2 sequences are WNHNN and SYGVQD. The sample is drawn from a study of blood T cell repertoires in COVID-19 (dated by TCRdb to about 2020). Background for the entire study: Samples from collaborators originated in the United States, Italy and Spain and spanned both the acute and convalescent phases of COVID-19. Samples came from the ongoing ImmuneRACE study (first 160 participants) plus 1,254 subjects from 6 global collaborators. The dataset comprised deeply sampled blood TCRbeta repertoires from subjects exposed to, actively infected with, or recovered from COVID-19. Where available, HLA class I and class II types were obtained from metadata supplied by the sample provider rather than from assay-based typing. The material from the prospective study consisted of cDNA or gDNA derived from T cells, B-cell-depleted T cells, or PBMCs. Sample metadata almost always included a de-identified subject ID, COVID-19 status, age in years and sex. The repertoires were released in a freely available public database intended as a resource for research on the immune response to SARS-CoV-2.

Overall results and qualifications from the work: The quantity of clinical and demographic metadata differed by source and by participant and was supplied without curation.

The immunoSEQ Assay, a bias-controlled multiplex PCR, was used to amplify TCRbeta CDR3 regions from genomic DNA. As for how the authors treated the data: Nucleated cell counts per sample were estimated from amplification of reference gene primers within the assay. To quantify the absolute abundance of each unique TCRbeta CDR3 rearrangement, sequence reads were collapsed and filtered. For each sample, productive Simpson clonality was calculated by taking the square root of Simpson's diversity index across productive rearrangements. The immuneACCESS repertoire file appears here via TCRdb, limited to in-frame rearrangements. These files lack a portion of the clones; in checked studies, under half of the deficit traces to unresolved V genes, and the cause of the others is not known. V and J calls plus clone size are reproduced from that table; the DNA served to infer D and trimming. The sample yields approximately 110,000 clones; around 87% were counted once. Clones ranked in the top ten supply 32% of the sample.

The sample taken for sequencing was peripheral blood. This receptor chain uses TRBV10-1 and TRBJ2-5; there is no confident call for the D gene. This sequence originates from a woman older than 75 with acute or convalescent COVID-19. Read as DNA, the sequence is TGCGCCAGCAGTGAGTCCGGTCCCGAGACCCAGTACTTC. It translates as CASSESGPETQYF.